What follows is one TCR beta chain and its context. No antigen is known for it. The second PCR ran roughly 7 to 12 cycles with a sample-barcoded 5' primer and J-beta primers. MiXCR was run by TCRdb on the 5' RACE reads, yielding one entry per CDR3 protein. The sample lists some 690,000 distinct CDR3 sequences; about 20% were seen once. This CDR3 region has 12 residues. Per germline, CDR1 KGHSH and CDR2 LQKENI. This sample is drawn from a study of blood T cells in healthy people across ages. Points from the study as a whole: Per-million-T-cell TCR beta diversity fell roughly linearly with age.

This rearrangement joins TRBV18 to TRBJ2-1, with D perhaps matching TRBD2 (5 bases). The DNA end is a closer match to TRBJ2-7, so the J assignment may be wrong. The source material was blood. This TCR was sampled from a man aged 65 to 85 in good health. As DNA, the CDR3 is TGTGCCAGCTCAGTGAACGCAGAGGGGCAGTACTTC. Amino acid sequence: CASSVNAEGQYF.